The present entry profiles one T cell receptor (beta chain) with its context. CDR1 SGHDT and CDR2 YYEEEE come from the germline V gene. V was shortened by 0 bases and J by 4 bases, with 10 bases between the two germline ends. The CDR3 totals 14 residues. RNA extraction was followed by reverse transcription into cDNA, which acted as the sequencing template. Profiling relied on immunoSEQ multiplex PCR, and the TCRdb table lists in-frame clones only, not all of them. The sample lists 100,000 to 150,000 clones, 45% to 65% seen once, with 4.5% to 5.5% in the top ten. These data come from a study of CD8+ T cells in alopecia areata. Study-wide context: Tofacitinib therapy lasting 6 to 18 months was followed by 6 months off drug.

Alopecia areata patients had lesional scalp punch biopsies and peripheral blood taken from them. V is TRBV5-6 and J is TRBJ2-5; D gene ambiguous. Sequenced material: CD4+ T cells sorted from blood, taken at week 0. The clonotype originates from a human donor with alopecia areata. The CDR3 reads CASSLGITGETQYF. Here the CDR3 DNA reads TGTGCCAGCAGCTTGGGCATAACCGGAGAGACCCAGTACTTC.